This T cell receptor (beta chain) came from a study of cytomegalovirus exposure and HLA in healthy donors. Overall study results and limits: Judged likely to be a sequencing artifact was a cluster of highly shared sequence variants.

A multiplex PCR was run with 60 Vbeta primers and 13 Jbeta primers. Clones were read by immunoSEQ multiplex PCR, and TCRdb kept only the in-frame ones, dropping some. The table has 150,000 to 180,000 clones, approximately 80% seen once. This clone was seen a single time. Antigen specificity is unknown. The CDR3 runs 15 residues. J was trimmed by 5 bases and V by 2 bases; bases with no gene match: 5. Germline V gene sequence: CDR1 SGHVS, CDR2 FNYEAQ. V and J are TRBV7-6 and TRBJ2-3; 9 bases fit TRBD2. Sequencing input: PBMCs. This TCR came from a young man in good health and CMV-seropositive. CDR3 nucleotide sequence: TGTGCCAGCAGCTTAATAGCGGGAGCTGGAGATACGCAGTATTTT. Translated, it gives CASSLIAGAGDTQYF.